This TCR beta chain was sequenced in a study of T cells in Graves' hyperthyroidism and ophthalmopathy. This CDR3 is 16 amino acids long. With V trimmed by 2 bases and J by 4 bases, 6 bases remained unmatched. From germline, CDR1 is LGHDT and CDR2 YNNKEL (reference sequence). Amplified TCR beta CDR3 regions derived from RNA transcripts. HTBI primers were used for first-round RT-PCR of the TCR CDR3. TCRdb re-called the multiplex PCR reads with MiXCR, one entry per CDR3 protein. The table has roughly 740,000 distinct CDR3 sequences, less than 20% seen once. General study results and limits: Most clonotypes expanded in the thyroid (above 0.001) were also present in blood.

Regarding this clonotype: Its antigen is currently unknown.

Sequencing was done on a sample of blood. This clonotype was obtained from a man younger than 35 with Graves' hyperthyroidism. The chain couples TRBV3-1 to TRBJ2-3; TRBD2 matches 10 bases. The CDR3 DNA reads as TGTGCCAGCAGCCAAAGCGGGAGGGCCGGGGCAGATACGCAGTATTTT. Translating gives CASSQSGRAGADTQYF.